Listed below are T cell receptor beta chains from one sample, sequenced in a study of technical replicates of blood from several donors. The method was immunoSEQ multiplex PCR; TCRdb's version includes in-frame clones alone and lacks a portion of them. The table shows about 68,000 clones, with about 97% occurring only once. The sample was T cells isolated from PBMCs. Every receptor here comes from a human donor in good health. CDR3s include the opening cysteine and the closing phenylalanine or tryptophan. A D gene is named only where the DNA matches it firmly. The size entry is marked missing in some rows and otherwise reads once, few, many or a size class.

clone size	V gene	J gene	D gene	CDR3 protein	CDR3 DNA
once	TRBV28	TRBJ1-5	-	CASSLGGREQPQHF	TGTGCCAGCAGTTTGGGGGGTCGGGAGCAGCCCCAGCATTTT
-	TRBV28	TRBJ2-1	TRBD2	CASSHGTNYNEQFF	TGTGCCAGCAGTCACGGGACTAACTACAATGAGCAGTTCTTC
-	TRBV28	TRBJ2-7	-	CASSSPNSYEQYF	TGTGCCAGCAGTTCCCCAAACAGCTACGAGCAGTACTTC
-	TRBV10-2	TRBJ1-2	-	CASSEQGPYGYTF	TGCGCCAGCAGTGAGCAGGGTCCCTATGGCTACACCTTC
-	TRBV4-1	TRBJ2-5	-	CASSQVASQETQYF	TGCGCCAGCAGCCAAGTGGCCAGTCAAGAGACCCAGTACTTC
once	TRBV27	TRBJ2-3	-	CASSSYTDTQYF	TGTGCCAGCAGTTCCTACACAGATACGCAGTATTTT
-	TRBV6-6	TRBJ1-2	TRBD1	CASREGANYGYTF	TGTGCCAGCAGAGAGGGGGCGAACTATGGCTACACCTTC
-	TRBV27	TRBJ2-1	TRBD2	CASSWGLAGDDEQFF	TGTGCCAGCAGTTGGGGACTAGCGGGAGACGATGAGCAGTTCTTC
-	TRBV20-1	TRBJ1-1	-	CSAVSVEAFF	TGCAGTGCTGTCTCGGTTGAAGCTTTCTTT
once	TRBV5-6	TRBJ2-1	TRBD2	CASSYGTSGIYNEQFF	TGTGCCAGCAGCTATGGGACTAGCGGGATCTACAATGAGCAGTTCTTC
-	TRBV28	TRBJ2-7	TRBD1	CASSPTGFNEQYF	TGTGCCAGCAGCCCGACAGGGTTTAACGAGCAGTACTTC
-	TRBV10-1	TRBJ2-1	-	CASSEWRGGHNEQFF	TGCGCCAGCAGTGAGTGGAGGGGGGGACACAATGAGCAGTTCTTC
-	TRBV27	TRBJ2-1	TRBD2	CASRLLAGAIHEQFF	TGTGCCAGCAGGCTACTAGCGGGAGCAATCCATGAGCAGTTCTTC
-	TRBV5-1	TRBJ2-3	-	CASSAGTLGRADTQYF	TGCGCCAGCAGCGCTGGGACTCTGGGTAGAGCAGATACGCAGTATTTT
-	TRBV6-5	TRBJ2-3	TRBD2	CASSSGGRTTDTQYF	TGTGCCAGCAGCTCGGGCGGGAGAACGACAGATACGCAGTATTTT
few	TRBV5-1	TRBJ1-1	-	CASSLSSIKNTEAFF	TGCGCCAGCAGCTTGTCTAGCATAAAGAACACTGAAGCTTTCTTT
-	TRBV19	TRBJ2-5	-	CASSIISGLQETQYF	TGTGCCAGTAGTATTATTTCGGGATTACAAGAGACCCAGTACTTC
-	TRBV27	TRBJ2-7	-	CASSFSGQSVYEQYF	TGTGCCAGCAGTTTCTCAGGACAGAGTGTCTACGAGCAGTACTTC
-	TRBV25-1	TRBJ2-1	-	CASSSRLRNEQFF	TGTGCCAGCAGTTCGAGACTCCGCAATGAGCAGTTCTTC
-	TRBV29-1	TRBJ2-7	TRBD2	CSVEDREGGEQYF	TGCAGCGTTGAAGATCGGGAGGGGGGAGAGCAGTACTTC
-	TRBV7-2	TRBJ2-7	-	CASSQEGGTLYEQYF	TGTGCCAGCAGCCAAGAAGGTGGGACATTGTACGAGCAGTACTTC
once	TRBV7-9	TRBJ2-7	TRBD1	CASTLETGGSYEQYF	TGTGCCAGCACCTTAGAGACAGGGGGCTCCTACGAGCAGTACTTC
-	TRBV6-5	TRBJ2-1	TRBD2	CASSYPGLAGGDEQFF	TGTGCCAGCAGTTACCCGGGACTAGCGGGAGGGGATGAGCAGTTCTTC
-	TRBV4-3	TRBJ1-4	-	CASSQPGESTNEKLFF	TGCGCCAGCAGCCAACCAGGGGAGTCAACTAATGAAAAACTGTTTTTT
-	TRBV21-1	TRBJ2-7	-	CASSKESGQPSKRYEQYF	TGTGCCAGCAGCAAAGAATCGGGACAGCCGTCTAAGCGGTACGAGCAGTACTTC
-	TRBV7-8	TRBJ1-1	TRBD1	CASSLGAGGLPEAFF	TGTGCCAGCAGCTTAGGGGCAGGGGGCTTACCTGAAGCTTTCTTT
-	TRBV4-3	TRBJ1-4	-	CASSQVASWEKLFF	TGCGCCAGCAGCCAAGTAGCCAGTTGGGAAAAACTGTTTTTT
-	TRBV30	TRBJ2-1	TRBD2	CAWSAPSYTGGFSSYNEQFF	TGTGCCTGGAGTGCCCCCTCGTACACGGGAGGGTTCAGCTCCTACAATGAGCAGTTCTTC
-	TRBV7-9	TRBJ2-7	TRBD1	CASSLWGDRYEQYF	TGTGCCAGCAGCTTGTGGGGGGACAGGTACGAGCAGTACTTC
-	TRBV27	TRBJ2-2	TRBD1	CASSGQGWTGELFF	TGTGCCAGCAGCGGACAGGGGTGGACCGGGGAGCTGTTTTTT
-	TRBV6-5	TRBJ2-1	TRBD2	CASSYLAGGSEQFF	TGTGCCAGCAGTTACCTAGCGGGAGGCAGTGAGCAGTTCTTC
-	TRBV11-2	TRBJ2-7	TRBD2	CASSFIRGSGKPSYEQYF	TGTGCCAGCAGCTTTATCCGGGGTAGCGGGAAACCTTCCTACGAGCAGTACTTC
once	TRBV7-9	TRBJ2-1	TRBD2	CASSSVAGLKNNEQFF	TGTGCCAGCAGCTCAGTAGCGGGATTGAAGAACAATGAGCAGTTCTTC
-	TRBV19	TRBJ1-2	-	CASSIMGRTNYGYTF	TGTGCCAGTAGTATTATGGGGCGGACTAACTATGGCTACACCTTC
-	TRBV5-4	TRBJ1-1	-	CASSLMGGTEAFF	TGTGCCAGCAGCCTCATGGGGGGCACTGAAGCTTTCTTT
-	TRBV2	TRBJ2-1	TRBD2	CASRLAGGSLQNEQFF	TGTGCCAGCAGACTAGCGGGAGGGTCCCTACAAAATGAGCAGTTCTTC
-	TRBV7-2	TRBJ2-7	TRBD2	CASSLLAGVDEQYF	TGTGCCAGCAGCTTACTAGCGGGAGTCGACGAGCAGTACTTC
-	TRBV7-3	TRBJ2-3	-	CASSPYPGDTQYF	TGTGCCAGCAGCCCCTACCCCGGGGATACGCAGTATTTT
-	TRBV10-1	TRBJ2-4	-	CASIRGGPRLAKNIQYF	TGCGCCAGCATCAGAGGCGGTCCTCGCCTAGCCAAAAACATTCAGTACTTC
-	TRBV19	TRBJ2-2	-	CASSKGLPTGAGELFF	TGTGCCAGTAGTAAGGGACTCCCAACGGGGGCCGGGGAGCTGTTTTTT
-	TRBV5-1	TRBJ2-3	TRBD2	CASSFRLAEDTDTQYF	TGCGCCAGCAGCTTTCGACTAGCGGAGGACACAGATACGCAGTATTTT
-	TRBV30	TRBJ1-1	-	CAWKISGPTEAFF	TGTGCCTGGAAAATTAGCGGTCCCACTGAAGCTTTCTTT
-	TRBV2	TRBJ1-2	TRBD1	CARDFRDRATF	TGTGCCAGAGATTTCCGGGACAGGGCCACCTTC
-	TRBV5-6	TRBJ1-1	TRBD1	CASSTQDRGPAFF	TGTGCCAGCAGCACCCAGGACAGGGGGCCAGCTTTCTTT
-	TRBV10-3	TRBJ1-1	-	CAISEEGFEAFF	TGTGCCATCAGTGAGGAGGGCTTTGAAGCTTTCTTT
-	TRBV7-8	TRBJ2-7	-	CASSFLRDMDEQYF	TGTGCCAGCAGCTTCCTCCGGGACATGGACGAGCAGTACTTC
-	TRBV27	TRBJ2-7	TRBD1	CASRGAGGGSYEQYF	TGTGCCAGCAGGGGGGCAGGGGGTGGGTCCTACGAGCAGTACTTC
-	TRBV7-8	TRBJ2-7	-	CASSLAGDVIYEQYF	TGTGCCAGCAGCTTAGCGGGAGACGTAATCTACGAGCAGTACTTC
once	TRBV5-1	TRBJ2-1	-	CASSPGSGLASNEQFF	TGCGCCAGCAGCCCGGGATCCGGACTCGCTAGTAATGAGCAGTTCTTC
-	TRBV5-4	TRBJ2-2	TRBD2	CASSFSAGGPLGELFF	TGTGCCAGCAGCTTTAGTGCGGGAGGGCCTCTCGGGGAGCTGTTTTTT
-	TRBV4-2	TRBJ1-2	-	CASSQIQGLIEGYTF	TGTGCCAGCAGCCAAATTCAGGGGCTGATCGAAGGCTACACCTTC